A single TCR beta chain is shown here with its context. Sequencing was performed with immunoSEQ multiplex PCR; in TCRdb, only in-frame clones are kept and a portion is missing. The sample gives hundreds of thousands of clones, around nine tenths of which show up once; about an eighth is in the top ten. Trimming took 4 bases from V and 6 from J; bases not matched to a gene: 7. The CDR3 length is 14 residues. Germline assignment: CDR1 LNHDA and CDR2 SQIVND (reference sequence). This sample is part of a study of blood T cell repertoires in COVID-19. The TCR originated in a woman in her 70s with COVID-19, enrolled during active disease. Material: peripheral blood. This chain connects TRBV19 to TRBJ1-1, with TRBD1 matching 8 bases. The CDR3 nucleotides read TGTGCCAGTAGTACAGGGGGCGCGTGGGCTGAAGCTTTCTTT. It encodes CASSTGGAWAEAFF.